A single sample is the source of the 18 T cell receptor beta chains below, sequenced in a study of cytomegalovirus exposure and HLA in healthy donors. The method was immunoSEQ multiplex PCR; TCRdb's version includes in-frame clones alone and lacks a portion of them. The top ten hold around 3% of the sample, which has about 100,000 clones, around 82% seen once. The sequenced material came from PBMCs. The receptor set was obtained from a woman aged 18-29 years in good health and CMV-seronegative.

V is TRBV9 and J is TRBJ1-2; the D gene is possibly TRBD1 (5 bases). Germline values: CDR1 SGDLS, CDR2 YYNGEE. The V end was cut by 2 bases, the J end by 3 bases, with 11 bases between. The CDR3 consists of 14 residues. The DNA of the CDR3 is TGTGCCAGCAGCGTCTCAGGGATTGACTATGGCTACACCTTC. Translation: CASSVSGIDYGYTF.

This clone was seen more than once but under ten times. V and J are TRBV2 and TRBJ2-7; D is uncertain. Germline CDR1 reads SNHLY; CDR2 reads FYNNEI. The V gene lost 4 bases and the J gene lost 3 bases, with 7 bases spanning the gap. The CDR3 is made up of 12 amino acids. The CDR3 reads CASSGDNYEQYF. The DNA for the CDR3 is TGTGCCAGCAGTGGAGACAACTACGAGCAGTACTTC.

This chain connects TRBV9 to TRBJ1-2; D is unclear. CDR1 is SGDLS and CDR2 is YYNGEE in the germline V gene. The V end was cut by 4 bases, the J end by 7 bases, with 8 bases between. The CDR3 is 11 residues long. CDR3 DNA sequence: TGTGCCAGCAGCACCCCTACTGGCTACACCTTC. This gives the protein CASSTPTGYTF.

This rearrangement joins TRBV6-6 to TRBJ1-1, with D perhaps TRBD1 (5 bases). The CDR3 runs to 14 residues. Germline loops: CDR1 MNHNY, CDR2 SVGAGI (reference sequence). V lost 2 bases, J lost 8 bases, and 15 bases lay in between. DNA of the CDR3: TGTGCCAGCAGTTACGCGGCCAACAGGCCAGAAGCTTTCTTT. Its protein product is CASSYAANRPEAFF.

The chain uses TRBV27 and TRBJ2-7; TRBD2 aligns across 8 bases. V lost 3 bases and J lost 1; bases outside the gene matches: 5. CDR1 is MNHEY, CDR2 SMNVEV, per germline (reference sequence). The CDR3 extends over 15 amino acids. The CDR3 loop reads CASSFSGGGSYEQYF. The CDR3 nucleotides are TGTGCCAGCAGTTTTTCAGGCGGGGGGTCCTACGAGCAGTACTTC.

The chain uses TRBV18 and TRBJ2-2, with D hard to call. The CDR3 loop spans 12 amino acids. Germline loops: CDR1 KGHSH, CDR2 LQKENI. Trimming left V 3 bases short and J 6 bases short, with 5 bases between. In nucleotides, the CDR3 is TGTGCCAGCTCACCCAATGCCGGGGAGCTGTTTTTT. Its translation is CASSPNAGELFF.

This clone occurred once. This chain joins TRBV7-2 and TRBJ2-1; 10 bases map to TRBD2. Trimming removed 2 bases from V and 4 bases from J; junction bases left unmatched: 8. Germline V gene sequence: CDR1 SGHTA, CDR2 FQGNSA. This CDR3 has 17 residues. CDR3 sequence: CASSLNPGLAPYNEQFF. The CDR3 DNA follows: TGTGCCAGCAGCTTAAATCCGGGACTAGCGCCTTACAATGAGCAGTTCTTC.

V and J are TRBV5-5 and TRBJ2-1; tentative D call: TRBD2 (7 bases). Germline CDR1 reads SGHKS; CDR2 reads YYEKEE (reference sequence). This CDR3 spans 16 amino acids. Trimming left V 2 bases short and J 5 bases short, with 17 bases between. The CDR3: CASSFWNGGLDNEQFF. CDR3 DNA sequence: TGTGCCAGCAGCTTTTGGAACGGGGGGCTGGACAATGAGCAGTTCTTC. The full variable domain, rest sourced from reference TRBV5-5 and TRBJ2-1, is DAGVTQSPTHLIKTRGQQVTLRCSPISGHKSVSWYQQVLGQGPQFIFQYYEKEERGRGNFPDRFSARQFPNYSSELNVNALLLGDSALYLCASSFWNGGLDNEQFFGPGTRLTVL.

Written as DNA, the CDR3 is TGCGCCAGCAGTCTAACAGGGGAGGTTTACGAGCAGTACTTC. Protein product: CASSLTGEVYEQYF. The chain joins TRBV10-2 to TRBJ2-7, with a tentative D call TRBD1 (7 bases). CDR1 is WSHSY, CDR2 SAAADI, per germline. The germline V and J ends were trimmed by 5 bases and 4 bases, with 15 bases remaining between them. This CDR3 spans 14 amino acids.

The CDR3: CAWRLLAGGPNEQFF. The CDR3 region has the DNA TGTGCCTGGAGGCTACTAGCGGGGGGGCCTAATGAGCAGTTCTTC. The rearrangement uses TRBV30 and TRBJ2-1; 13 bases map to TRBD2. The CDR3 sequence is 15 residues long. Germline V gives CDR1 GTSNPN, CDR2 SVGIG (reference sequence). V trimming: 3 bases; J trimming: 7 bases; junction bases outside the gene matches: 6.

V usage is TRBV5-5 and J usage is TRBJ1-5; D is undetermined. V was clipped by 4 bases and J by 2 bases, with 7 bases between them. Germline CDR1 is SGHKS and CDR2 is YYEKEE (reference sequence). This CDR3 spans 13 amino acids. CDR3 nucleotide sequence: TGTGCCAGCAGCGGTGAGGGCAATCAGCCCCAGCATTTT. As protein: CASSGEGNQPQHF.

The chain links TRBV7-8 to TRBJ1-5; 12 positions match TRBD1. The CDR3 has 17 amino acids. V lost 4 bases and J lost 4; bases outside the gene matches: 8. Germline V gives CDR1 SGHVS, CDR2 FQNEAQ. The CDR3 nucleotides read TGTGCCAGCAGCTCCTTGGGACAGGGGGCTGGTAATCAGCCCCAGCATTTT. Residues: CASSSLGQGAGNQPQHF.

J is TRBJ2-3 and V is TRBV20-1, with a weak D call TRBD2 (5 bases). This CDR3 contains 10 residues. Trimming took off 8 bases at V and 14 bases at J, with 17 bases between the two ends. Germline lookup yields CDR1 DFQATT and CDR2 SNEGSKA (reference sequence). CDR3 nucleotides: TGCAGTCCTCCCGGAGGAGGCCCGTATTTT. Translation: CSPPGGGPYF.

The rearrangement links TRBV10-3 to TRBJ2-7; 10 bases are a match to TRBD1. Trimming cost V 6 bases and J 7 bases; bases outside gene matches: 9. The CDR3 runs 14 residues. Germline CDR1 reads ENHRY; CDR2 reads SYGVKD. The CDR3 nucleotides are TGTGCCATCAGCCTCGGGACAGGGGCCCGGGAGCAGTACTTC. This encodes CAISLGTGAREQYF.

This clone has a handful of counts. In DNA form, the CDR3 reads TGTGCCAGTAGTCCGACAGGGGAAGAGACCCAGTACTTC. As protein: CASSPTGEETQYF. The chain has TRBV19 and TRBJ2-5, with 8 positions matching TRBD1. The CDR3 has 13 residues. Germline V gives CDR1 LNHDA, CDR2 SQIVND (reference sequence). After removal of 5 bases from V and 3 bases from J, the junction contained 2 bases not matched to a gene. The variable domain in full, with the rest retrieved from reference TRBV19 and TRBJ2-5, is DGGITQSPKYLFRKEGQNVTLSCEQNLNHDAMYWYRQDPGQGLRLIYYSQIVNDFQKGDIAEGYSVSREKKESFPLTVTSAQKNPTAFYLCASSPTGEETQYFGPGTRLLVL.

The V call is TRBV28, the J call TRBJ2-1; the match to TRBD2 covers 8 bases. Germline CDR1 and CDR2: MDHEN and SYDVKM. The CDR3 runs to 14 residues. J gave up 8 bases and V 7 bases, and 10 bases lay outside the gene matches. CDR3 region: CASNPTGLVYEQFF. The DNA of the CDR3 is TGTGCCAGCAACCCGACGGGACTAGTCTATGAGCAGTTCTTC.

The rearrangement uses TRBV9 and TRBJ2-3; 10 bases fit TRBD2. After removal of 6 bases from V and 1 base from J, the junction contained 5 bases not matched to a gene. The CDR3 covers 15 residues. Germline CDR1 SGDLS, CDR2 YYNGEE. The CDR3 DNA follows: TGTGCCAGCAAACCCGGGACTAGCGGCACAGATACGCAGTATTTT. The encoded protein is CASKPGTSGTDTQYF.

The chain couples TRBV9 to TRBJ2-3, with 9 nucleotides matching TRBD2. Per germline, CDR1 SGDLS and CDR2 YYNGEE. V was clipped by 6 bases and J by 2 bases; unmatched bases: 7. The CDR3 runs 15 residues. The CDR3 spells CASTQSGGITDTQYF. The CDR3 DNA follows: TGTGCCAGCACCCAGAGCGGGGGGATCACAGATACGCAGTATTTT. The full variable domain, in which reference TRBV9 and TRBJ2-3 provide the parts outside the CDR3, is DSGVTQTPKHLITATGQRVTLRCSPRSGDLSVYWYQQSLDQGLQFLIQYYNGEERAKGNILERFSAQQFPDLHSELNLSSLELGDSALYFCASTQSGGITDTQYFGPGTRLTVL.